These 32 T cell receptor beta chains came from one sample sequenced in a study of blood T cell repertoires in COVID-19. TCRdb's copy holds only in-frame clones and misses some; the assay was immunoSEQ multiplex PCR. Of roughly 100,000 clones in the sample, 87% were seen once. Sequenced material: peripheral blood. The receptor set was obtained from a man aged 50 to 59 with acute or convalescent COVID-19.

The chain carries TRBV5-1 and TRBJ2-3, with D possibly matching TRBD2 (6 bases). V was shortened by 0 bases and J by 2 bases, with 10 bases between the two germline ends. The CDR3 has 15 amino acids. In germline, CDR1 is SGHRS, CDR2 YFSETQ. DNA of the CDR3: TGCGCCAGCAGCTTGGTGGAGGGTTACACAGATACGCAGTATTTT. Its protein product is CASSLVEGYTDTQYF.

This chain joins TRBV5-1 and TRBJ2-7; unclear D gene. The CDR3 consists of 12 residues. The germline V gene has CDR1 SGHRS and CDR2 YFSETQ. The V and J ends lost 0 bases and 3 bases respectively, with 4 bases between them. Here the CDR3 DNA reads TGCGCCAGCAGCTTGGGTTACTACGAGCAGTACTTC. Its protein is CASSLGYYEQYF.

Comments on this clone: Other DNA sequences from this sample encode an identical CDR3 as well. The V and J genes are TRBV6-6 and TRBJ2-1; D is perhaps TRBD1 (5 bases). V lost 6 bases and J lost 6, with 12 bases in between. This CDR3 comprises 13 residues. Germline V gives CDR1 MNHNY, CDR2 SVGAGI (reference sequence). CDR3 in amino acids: CASSPQTVNEQFF. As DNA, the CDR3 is TGTGCCAGCAGCCCCCAGACAGTCAATGAGCAGTTCTTC.

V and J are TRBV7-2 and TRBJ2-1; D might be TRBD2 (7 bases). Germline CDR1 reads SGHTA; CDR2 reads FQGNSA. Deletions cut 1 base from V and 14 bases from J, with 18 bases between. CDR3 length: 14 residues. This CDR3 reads CASSLEGGAPDKFF. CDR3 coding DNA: TGTGCCAGCAGCTTAGAGGGGGGGGCGCCAGATAAGTTCTTC.

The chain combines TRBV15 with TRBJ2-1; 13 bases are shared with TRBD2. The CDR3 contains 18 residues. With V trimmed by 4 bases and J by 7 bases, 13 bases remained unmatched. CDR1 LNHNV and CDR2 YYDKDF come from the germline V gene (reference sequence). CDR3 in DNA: TGTGCCACCAGCACCCAAAGATTGACTAGCGGGAGGAGTAATGAGCAGTTCTTC. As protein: CATSTQRLTSGRSNEQFF.

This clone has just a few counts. In nucleotides, the CDR3 is TGTGCCAGCTCACCCTACACCGGGGAGCTGTTTTTT. Amino acids: CASSPYTGELFF. The gene calls are TRBV18 and TRBJ2-2; D unresolved. Looked up from germline, CDR1 is KGHSH and CDR2 is LQKENI. V was cut by 3 bases and J by 3 bases, with 2 bases left in between. The CDR3 totals 12 residues.

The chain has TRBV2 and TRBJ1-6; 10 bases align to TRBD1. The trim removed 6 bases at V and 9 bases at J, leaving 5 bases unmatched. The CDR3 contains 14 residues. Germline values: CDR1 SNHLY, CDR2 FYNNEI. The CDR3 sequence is CASRMTGGFSPLHF. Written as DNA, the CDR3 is TGTGCCAGCAGAATGACAGGGGGCTTTTCACCCCTCCACTTT.

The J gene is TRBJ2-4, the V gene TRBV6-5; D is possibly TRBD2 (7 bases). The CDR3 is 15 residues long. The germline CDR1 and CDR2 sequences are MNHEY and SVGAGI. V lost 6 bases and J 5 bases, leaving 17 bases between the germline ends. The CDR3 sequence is CASRSSGGPENIQYF. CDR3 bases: TGTGCCAGCAGATCCTCGGGGGGCCCGGAAAACATTCAGTACTTC.

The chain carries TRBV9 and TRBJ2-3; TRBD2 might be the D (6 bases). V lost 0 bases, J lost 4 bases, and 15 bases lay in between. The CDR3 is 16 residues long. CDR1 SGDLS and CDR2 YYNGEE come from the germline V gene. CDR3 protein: CASSVGSGLLADTQYF. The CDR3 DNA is TGTGCCAGCAGCGTAGGCTCTGGACTATTGGCAGATACGCAGTATTTT. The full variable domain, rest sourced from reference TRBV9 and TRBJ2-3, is DSGVTQTPKHLITATGQRVTLRCSPRSGDLSVYWYQQSLDQGLQFLIQYYNGEERAKGNILERFSAQQFPDLHSELNLSSLELGDSALYFCASSVGSGLLADTQYFGPGTRLTVL.

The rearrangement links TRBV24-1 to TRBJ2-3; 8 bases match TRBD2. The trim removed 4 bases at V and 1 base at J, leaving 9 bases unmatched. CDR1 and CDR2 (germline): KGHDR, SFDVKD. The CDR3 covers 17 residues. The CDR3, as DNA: TGTGCCACCAGTGAACCTCGGGGGGGCTGGGGCACAGATACGCAGTATTTT. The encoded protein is CATSEPRGGWGTDTQYF.

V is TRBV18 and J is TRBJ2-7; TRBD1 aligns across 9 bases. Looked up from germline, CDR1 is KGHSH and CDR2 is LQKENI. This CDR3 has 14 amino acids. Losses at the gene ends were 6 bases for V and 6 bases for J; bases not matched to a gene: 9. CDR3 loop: CASSRTTGGGEQYF. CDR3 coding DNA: TGTGCCAGCTCTCGAACGACAGGGGGTGGCGAGCAGTACTTC.

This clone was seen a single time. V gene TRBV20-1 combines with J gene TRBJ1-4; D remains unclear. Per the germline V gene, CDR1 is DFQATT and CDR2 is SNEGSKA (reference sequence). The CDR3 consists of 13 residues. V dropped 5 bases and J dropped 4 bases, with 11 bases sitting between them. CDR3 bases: TGCAGTGCTGGTGGCAGTTATAATGAAAAACTGTTTTTT. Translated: CSAGGSYNEKLFF.

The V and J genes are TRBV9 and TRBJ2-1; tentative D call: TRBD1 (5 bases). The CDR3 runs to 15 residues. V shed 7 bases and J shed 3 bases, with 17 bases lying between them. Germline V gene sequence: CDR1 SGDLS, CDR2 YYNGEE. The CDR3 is CASRRGAEVYNEQFF. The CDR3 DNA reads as TGTGCCAGCCGCCGTGGGGCGGAAGTCTACAATGAGCAGTTCTTC.

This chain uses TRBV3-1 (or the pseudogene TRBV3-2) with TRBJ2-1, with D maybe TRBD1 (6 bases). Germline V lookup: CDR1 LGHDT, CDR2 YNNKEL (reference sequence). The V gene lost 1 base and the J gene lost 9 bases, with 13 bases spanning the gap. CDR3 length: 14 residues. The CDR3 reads CASSQAGHRGEQFF. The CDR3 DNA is TGTGCCAGCAGCCAAGCGGGACATCGGGGTGAGCAGTTCTTC.

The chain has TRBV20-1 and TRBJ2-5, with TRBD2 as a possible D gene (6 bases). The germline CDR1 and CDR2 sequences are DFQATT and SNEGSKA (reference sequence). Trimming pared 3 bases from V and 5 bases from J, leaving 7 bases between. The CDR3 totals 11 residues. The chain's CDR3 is CSARGRETQYF. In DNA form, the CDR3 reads TGCAGTGCTAGGGGGAGGGAGACCCAGTACTTC.

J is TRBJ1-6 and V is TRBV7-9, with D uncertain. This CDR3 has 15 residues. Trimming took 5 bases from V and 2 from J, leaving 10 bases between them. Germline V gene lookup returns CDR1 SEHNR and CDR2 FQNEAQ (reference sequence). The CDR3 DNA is TGTGCCAGCAGCGCCCGACAAACCTATAATTCACCCCTCCACTTT. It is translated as CASSARQTYNSPLHF.

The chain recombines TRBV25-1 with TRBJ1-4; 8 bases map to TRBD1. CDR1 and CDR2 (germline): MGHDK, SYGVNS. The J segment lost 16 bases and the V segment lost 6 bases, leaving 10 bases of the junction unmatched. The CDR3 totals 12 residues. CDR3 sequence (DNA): TGTGCCAGCAGCCCCGGGACAGGTAAAGCGTTTTTT. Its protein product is CASSPGTGKAFF.

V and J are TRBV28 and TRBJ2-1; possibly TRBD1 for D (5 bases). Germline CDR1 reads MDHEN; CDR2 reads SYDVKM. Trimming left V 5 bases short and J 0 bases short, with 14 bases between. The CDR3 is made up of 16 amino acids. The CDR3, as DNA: TGTGCCAGCAGTAAGGGGCTGTCGAGCTCCTACAATGAGCAGTTCTTC. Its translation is CASSKGLSSSYNEQFF.

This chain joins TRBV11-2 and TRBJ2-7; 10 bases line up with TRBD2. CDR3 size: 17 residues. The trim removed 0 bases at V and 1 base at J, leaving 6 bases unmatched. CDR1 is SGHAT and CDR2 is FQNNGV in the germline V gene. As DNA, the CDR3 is TGTGCCAGCAGCTTAGACCTTAGCGGGAGGAAGTCCTACGAGCAGTACTTC. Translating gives CASSLDLSGRKSYEQYF.

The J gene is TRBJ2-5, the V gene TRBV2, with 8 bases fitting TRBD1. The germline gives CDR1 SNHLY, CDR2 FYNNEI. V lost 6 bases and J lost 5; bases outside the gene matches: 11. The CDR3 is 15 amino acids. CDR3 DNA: TGTGCCAGCAGCAATGGACAGGGAGGTTGGGAGACCCAGTACTTC. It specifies CASSNGQGGWETQYF. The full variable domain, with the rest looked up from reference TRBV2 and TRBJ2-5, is EPEVTQTPSHQVTQMGQEVILRCVPISNHLYFYWYRQILGQKVEFLVSFYNNEISEKSEIFDDQFSVERPDGSNFTLKIRSTKLEDSAMYFCASSNGQGGWETQYFGPGTRLLVL.

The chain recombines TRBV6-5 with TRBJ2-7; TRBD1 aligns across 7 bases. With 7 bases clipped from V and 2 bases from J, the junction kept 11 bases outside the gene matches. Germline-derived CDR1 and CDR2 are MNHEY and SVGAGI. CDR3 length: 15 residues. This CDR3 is CASTIRTGGPYEQYF. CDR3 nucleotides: TGTGCCAGCACTATCCGGACAGGTGGGCCCTACGAGCAGTACTTC.

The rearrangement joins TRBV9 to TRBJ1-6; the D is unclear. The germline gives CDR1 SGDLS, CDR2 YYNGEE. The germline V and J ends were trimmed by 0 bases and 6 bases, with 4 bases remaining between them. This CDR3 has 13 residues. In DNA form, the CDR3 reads TGTGCCAGCAGCGTAGGCGGTAATTCACCCCTCCACTTT. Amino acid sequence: CASSVGGNSPLHF. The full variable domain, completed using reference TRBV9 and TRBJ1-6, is DSGVTQTPKHLITATGQRVTLRCSPRSGDLSVYWYQQSLDQGLQFLIQYYNGEERAKGNILERFSAQQFPDLHSELNLSSLELGDSALYFCASSVGGNSPLHFGNGTRLTVT.

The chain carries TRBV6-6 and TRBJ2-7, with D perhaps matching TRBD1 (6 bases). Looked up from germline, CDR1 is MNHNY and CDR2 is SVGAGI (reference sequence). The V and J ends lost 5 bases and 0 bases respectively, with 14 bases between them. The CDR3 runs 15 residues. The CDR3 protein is CASSIGTITSYEQYF. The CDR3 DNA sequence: TGTGCCAGCAGTATAGGGACAATTACCTCCTACGAGCAGTACTTC.

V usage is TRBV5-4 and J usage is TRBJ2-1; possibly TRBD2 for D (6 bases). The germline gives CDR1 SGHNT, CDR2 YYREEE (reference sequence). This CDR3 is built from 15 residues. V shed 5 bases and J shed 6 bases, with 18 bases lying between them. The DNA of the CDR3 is TGTGCCAGCAGGCCCGGGACTTTGGCCTTCAATGAGCAGTTCTTC. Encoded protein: CASRPGTLAFNEQFF.

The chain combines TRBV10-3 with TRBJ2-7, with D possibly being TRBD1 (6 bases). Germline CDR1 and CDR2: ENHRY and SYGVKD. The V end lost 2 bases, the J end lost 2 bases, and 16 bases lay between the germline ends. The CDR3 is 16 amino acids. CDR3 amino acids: CAISERTGTSTYEQYF. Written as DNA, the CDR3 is TGTGCCATCAGTGAGCGTACAGGGACCTCCACCTACGAGCAGTACTTC.

The CDR3: CATSDSVGREYGYTF. Written as DNA, the CDR3 is TGTGCCACCAGTGATTCGGTGGGCAGGGAATATGGCTACACCTTC. The chain is built from TRBV24-1 and TRBJ1-2; perhaps TRBD1 as D (5 bases). Germline loops: CDR1 KGHDR, CDR2 SFDVKD. The V and J ends lost 2 bases and 5 bases respectively, with 14 bases between them. The CDR3 covers 15 residues.

The CDR3 region is CAWNMRASNQPQHF. CDR3 DNA sequence: TGTGCCTGGAATATGAGGGCGAGCAATCAGCCCCAGCATTTT. V is TRBV30 and J is TRBJ1-5; the D is unclear. The V end lost 4 bases, the J end lost 1 base, and 11 bases lay between the germline ends. The CDR3 spans 14 residues. Germline loops: CDR1 GTSNPN, CDR2 SVGIG (reference sequence).

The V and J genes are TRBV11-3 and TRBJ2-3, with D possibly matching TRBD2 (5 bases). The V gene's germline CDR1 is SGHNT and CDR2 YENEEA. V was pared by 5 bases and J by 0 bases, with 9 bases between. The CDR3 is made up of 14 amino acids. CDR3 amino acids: CASSRGASTDTQYF. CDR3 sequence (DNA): TGTGCCAGCAGCCGGGGAGCTAGCACAGATACGCAGTATTTT.

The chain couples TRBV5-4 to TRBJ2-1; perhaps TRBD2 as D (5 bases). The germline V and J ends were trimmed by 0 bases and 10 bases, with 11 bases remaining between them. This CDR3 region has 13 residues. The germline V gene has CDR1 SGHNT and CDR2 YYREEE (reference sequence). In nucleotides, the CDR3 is TGTGCCAGCAGCTTGGAGCGTCGACTAGAGCAGTTCTTC. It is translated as CASSLERRLEQFF.

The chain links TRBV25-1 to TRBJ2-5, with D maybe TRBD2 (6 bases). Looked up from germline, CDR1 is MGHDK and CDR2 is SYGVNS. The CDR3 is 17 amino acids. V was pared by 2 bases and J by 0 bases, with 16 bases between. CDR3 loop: CASSEIGRGRDQETQYF. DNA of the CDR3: TGTGCCAGCAGTGAAATTGGACGGGGGAGAGACCAAGAGACCCAGTACTTC.

The CDR3 nucleotides read TGTGCCACCAGCAGAGATGTCAGCCAGGCCCCCTACGAGCAGTACTTC. Amino acids: CATSRDVSQAPYEQYF. The rearrangement links TRBV15 to TRBJ2-7; D remains ambiguous. CDR1 LNHNV and CDR2 YYDKDF come from the germline V gene (reference sequence). The CDR3 length is 16 residues. V lost 0 bases and J lost 2, with 14 bases in between.

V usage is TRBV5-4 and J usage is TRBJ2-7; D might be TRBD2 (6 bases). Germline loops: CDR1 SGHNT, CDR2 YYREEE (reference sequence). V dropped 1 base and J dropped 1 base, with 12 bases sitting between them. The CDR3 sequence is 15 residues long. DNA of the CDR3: TGTGCCAGCAGCTTGTACGGGAGCCTATCCTACGAGCAGTACTTC. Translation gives CASSLYGSLSYEQYF.